This TCR beta chain was retrieved from a study of T-cell memory formation after mild COVID-19. Across the study: Largely donor-specific sequence clusters came from a couple of donors. Whole-study results and caveats: Clones contracting over day 15 to 85 were CD4/CD8 balanced, with later expanders leaning CD4+. Pre-infection memory contained some responding clones, which suggested that cross-reactive memory had joined.

TCRdb used MiXCR to reprocess the 5' RACE reads, holding one entry per CDR3 protein. This repertoire shows under 200,000 distinct CDR3 sequences, around a tenth found once; its top ten account for approximately 3.8%. The germline gives CDR1 SGHVS, CDR2 FNYEAQ. The CDR3 is made up of 17 amino acids. V shed 6 bases, J shed 0 bases, and the junction held 8 bases outside the gene matches. In its sample, this clonotype was seen a few times. Its target is not known. This receptor was obtained from a young man who had mild COVID-19 (a few samples of this study predate the infection). Cell type and time point are not known. The sample comprised PBMCs or a T cell subset sorted from them (not recorded which). V gene TRBV7-6 combines with J gene TRBJ2-3; TRBD2 aligns across 11 bases. CDR3 region: CASSRGLAAPSTDTQYF. The CDR3 DNA follows: TGTGCCAGCAGTCGGGGACTAGCGGCGCCTAGCACAGATACGCAGTATTTT.